Here is one TCR beta chain with its context. The sample belongs to a study of blood T cell repertoires in COVID-19. Study-wide context: Samples representing acute and convalescent COVID-19 were sourced from the United States, Italy and Spain. T cells, B-cell-depleted T cells, or PBMCs supplied cDNA or gDNA.

The J segment lost 5 bases and the V segment lost 4 bases, leaving 2 bases of the junction unmatched. The CDR3 is 15 residues long. CDR1 is SNHLY and CDR2 is FYNNEI in the germline V gene. The protocol was immunoSEQ multiplex PCR, while the TCRdb copy is restricted to in-frame clones and leaves out a portion. This table holds fewer than 110,000 clones, approximately 80% found once. The source material was peripheral blood. This rearrangement joins TRBV2 to TRBJ1-4, with 12 bases identical to TRBD1. The sequence came from a man between 65 and 85 years old with acute or convalescent COVID-19. CDR3 DNA sequence: TGTGCCAGCAGTGGGGACAGGGGGCAAAATGAAAAACTGTTTTTT. Its translation is CASSGDRGQNEKLFF.